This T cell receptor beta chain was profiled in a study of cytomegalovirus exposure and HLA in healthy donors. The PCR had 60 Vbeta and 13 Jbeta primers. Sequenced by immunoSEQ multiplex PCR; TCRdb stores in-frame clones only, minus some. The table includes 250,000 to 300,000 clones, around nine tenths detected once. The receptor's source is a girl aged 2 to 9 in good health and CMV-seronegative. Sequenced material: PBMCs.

CDR3 protein: CASSLVADTQYF. Here the CDR3 DNA reads TGCGCCAGCAGCTTGGTAGCAGATACGCAGTATTTT. The rearrangement joins TRBV5-1 to TRBJ2-3; no reliable D call. Looked up from germline, CDR1 is SGHRS and CDR2 is YFSETQ. The CDR3 spans 12 residues. Deletions cut 0 bases from V and 4 bases from J, with 3 bases between.